The rows below give T cell receptor beta chains drawn from one sample of a study of CD8 T cells in Susac syndrome. TCRdb recomputed calls from the immunoSEQ multiplex PCR reads with MiXCR, one row per CDR3 protein. Of under 95,000 distinct CDR3 sequences detected, approximately 95% appear once; the ten largest clones hold approximately 0.47%. Material for sequencing was CD8+ T cells from PBMCs. These receptors all stem from a human donor with Susac syndrome. Each CDR3 is given with its conserved first and last residue. Fields, in order: D gene, J gene, V gene, clone size, CDR3 DNA, CDR3 protein. The D gene is left open where the match is weak. The size entry is marked missing in some rows and otherwise reads once, few, many or a size class.

>-|TRBJ2-7|TRBV7-9|-
TGTGCCAGCAGCTCTTCGACTAGACAATACGAGCAGTACTTC
CASSSSTRQYEQYF
>-|TRBJ1-1|TRBV18|-
TGTGCCAGCTCACCAGAGAACACTGAAGCTTTCTTT
CASSPENTEAFF
>TRBD1|TRBJ1-2|TRBV24-1|-
TGTGCCACCAGTGATTCGGGACAGTGGGGGAATGGCTACACCTTC
CATSDSGQWGNGYTF
>-|TRBJ2-7|TRBV20-1|-
TGCAGTGCTAGAGATCCCACTAGCTACGAGCAGTACTTC
CSARDPTSYEQYF
>TRBD2|TRBJ2-5|TRBV7-6|-
TGTGCCAGCAGCTTAGCGGGACTAGCGGAAGAGACCCAGTACTTC
CASSLAGLAEETQYF
>-|TRBJ1-2|TRBV9|-
TGTGCCAGCAGCGGGCGGCAGTCCAACTATGGCTACACCTTC
CASSGRQSNYGYTF
>-|TRBJ2-1|TRBV14|-
TGTGCCAGCAGAAGAGACGGGGAGACAAGTGAGCAGTTCTTC
CASRRDGETSEQFF
>-|TRBJ2-1|TRBV27|once
TGTATGCACCAAGACAATGAGCAGTTCTTC
CMHQDNEQFF
>-|TRBJ1-5|TRBV3-1|-
TGTGCCAGCAGCCGAACAGGGAGCAATCAGCCCCAGCATTTT
CASSRTGSNQPQHF
>TRBD2|TRBJ2-1|TRBV20-1|-
TGCAGTGCTAGGCTAGCGGGAGTCGGTGAGCAGTTCTTC
CSARLAGVGEQFF
>-|TRBJ2-5|TRBV3-1|-
TGTGCCAGCAGCCAAGATTCTACTAGCAGGACCCAGTACTTC
CASSQDSTSRTQYF
>-|TRBJ2-7|TRBV20-1|-
TGCAGTGCTAGAGATCTAGAGCACTCCTACGAGCAGTACTTC
CSARDLEHSYEQYF
>-|TRBJ2-7|TRBV4-1|-
TGCGCCAGCAGCCAAGTTGGGGTCTACGAGCAGTACTTC
CASSQVGVYEQYF
>-|TRBJ1-1|TRBV4-3|-
TGCGCCAGCAGCCCCCAGAACGGGAACACTGAAGCTTTCTTT
CASSPQNGNTEAFF
>TRBD2|TRBJ2-7|TRBV12-3/TRBV12-4|-
TGTGCCAGCAGTTTTTGGAGCGGGAGCTCTAACGAGCAGTACTTC
CASSFWSGSSNEQYF
>TRBD2|TRBJ2-4|TRBV12-5|-
TGTGCTAGTGGTTTAAGCGGGAGGGCCGAAAACATTCAGTACTTC
CASGLSGRAENIQYF
>-|TRBJ2-7|TRBV4-3|-
TGCGCCAGCAGCCAAGAGATGGGAGTCTACGAGCAGTACTTC
CASSQEMGVYEQYF